Given below is one TCR beta chain in context. The data derive from a study of shared clonotypes between healthy human individuals. Some clones are missing from TCRdb's copy, which holds only in-frame ones; the method was immunoSEQ multiplex PCR. The repertoire consists of approximately 2,000,000 clones, with about 90% occurring once and the leading ten covering 0.37%. V was pared by 4 bases and J by 2 bases, with 18 bases between. The CDR3 runs to 17 residues. The germline V gene encodes CDR1 ENHRY and CDR2 SYGVKD. Sample: naive CD4+ T cells from PBMCs. Documented subset: CD45RA+ positively selected. The clonotype was recovered from a man between 18 and 35 years old in good health. Some clones in this sample may be carry-over from other donors' samples. This chain joins TRBV10-3 and TRBJ2-1; D call uncertain. DNA of the CDR3: TGTGCCATCAGTGCCAGCGAGAGTCGTACCACCTACAATGAGCAGTTCTTC. Translating it yields CAISASESRTTYNEQFF.